These 26 T cell receptor beta chains were all obtained from the same sample, sequenced in a study of OX40 agonist ivuxolimab in advanced cancers. The protocol used for the library was the immunoSEQ multiplex PCR assay. Sourced from immuneACCESS, this table was stored by TCRdb with only in-frame sequences that have V and J called. A share of the clones is absent; for the studies checked, an unresolved V gene accounts for under half, and the remainder has no known explanation. The sample table holds about 32,000 clones, of which around nine tenths were seen once. Around 33% of the sample belongs to the ten largest clones. Sequencing used CD4+ or CD8+ T cells sorted from blood, obtained in a trial of the OX40 agonist ivuxolimab. The source is an adult with an advanced solid tumor such as melanoma, head and neck, liver or kidney cancer.

This clone has a single count. The chain uses TRBV10-3 and TRBJ1-2, with 8 bases matching TRBD1. V lost 6 bases, J lost 4 bases, and 13 bases stayed unmatched. This CDR3 has 16 residues. Germline loops: CDR1 ENHRY, CDR2 SYGVKD. The DNA for the CDR3 is TGTGCCATCAGCACCGATCCGGGACAGGATACCTATGGCTACACCTTC. It yields the protein CAISTDPGQDTYGYTF.

The gene calls are TRBV5-6 and TRBJ2-7; a weak D match, TRBD2 (5 bases). CDR1 is SGHDT, CDR2 YYEEEE, per germline. V was pared by 0 bases and J by 2 bases, with 6 bases between. The CDR3 is made up of 13 amino acids. The CDR3 reads CASSLAGTYEQYF. The CDR3 DNA is TGTGCCAGCAGCTTGGCGGGAACCTACGAGCAGTACTTC.

The chain has TRBV30 and TRBJ2-3; TRBD2 agrees at 8 bases. The germline V gene encodes CDR1 GTSNPN and CDR2 SVGIG (reference sequence). This CDR3 contains 13 residues. J was trimmed by 3 bases and V by 4 bases; bases with no gene match: 3. The CDR3 loop reads CAWTGGVTDTQYF. As DNA, the CDR3 is TGTGCCTGGACCGGGGGGGTTACAGATACGCAGTATTTT. Full variable domain (outside the CDR3, taken from reference TRBV30 and TRBJ2-3): SQTIHQWPATLVQPVGSPLSLECTVEGTSNPNLYWYRQAAGRGLQLLFYSVGIGQISSEVPQNLSASRPQDRQFILSSKKLLLSDSGFYLCAWTGGVTDTQYFGPGTRLTVL.

This clone was observed a few times. V is TRBV9 and J is TRBJ1-2, with TRBD1 identical over 7 bases. V gave up 0 bases and J gave up 4 bases; unmatched junction bases: 3. Germline V gives CDR1 SGDLS, CDR2 YYNGEE. There are 14 residues in the CDR3. The CDR3 sequence: CASSVEGAIYGYTF. The CDR3 coding sequence is TGTGCCAGCAGCGTAGAGGGGGCTATCTATGGCTACACCTTC.

This chain connects TRBV7-3 to TRBJ2-1, with a tentative D call TRBD1 (5 bases). The CDR3 length is 12 residues. The germline CDR1 and CDR2 sequences are SGHTA and FQGTGA. Trimming removed 4 bases from V and 10 bases from J, with 11 bases in between. The CDR3 region is CASSSQGGEQFF. The CDR3 bases are TGTGCCAGCAGCTCCCAGGGTGGCGAGCAGTTCTTC.

V and J are TRBV7-9 and TRBJ1-4; D may be TRBD1 (6 bases). Germline V gene sequence: CDR1 SEHNR, CDR2 FQNEAQ (reference sequence). The ends were cut back, 4 bases at V and 3 bases at J, with 18 bases in the middle. CDR3 length: 17 residues. For the CDR3, the DNA is TGTGCCAGCAGCTCCTGGGCCGGGGGGCCAGCTAATGAAAAACTGTTTTTT. It yields the protein CASSSWAGGPANEKLFF.

The chain links TRBV20-1 to TRBJ2-5; D uncertain. CDR3 length equals 11 residues. Per germline, CDR1 DFQATT and CDR2 SNEGSKA (reference sequence). Trimming pared 3 bases from V and 2 bases from J, leaving 4 bases between. In DNA form, the CDR3 reads TGCAGTGCTAGTCGGCAAGAGACCCAGTACTTC. This sequence encodes CSASRQETQYF.

As concerns this clone: Mismatch with germline at one junction end may stem from a read error. J is TRBJ2-7 and V is TRBV2; TRBD2 matches at 7 bases. Germline values: CDR1 SNHLY, CDR2 FYNNEI. The CDR3 is made up of 16 amino acids. Written as DNA, the CDR3 is TGTGCCAGCAGTGCGGATCGTGGGACTACAACCTACGAGCGGTACTTC. Residues: CASSADRGTTTYERYF.

This sequence joins TRBV10-3 and TRBJ2-5, with 8 bases fitting TRBD1. The CDR3 sequence is 15 residues long. Germline V gene data show CDR1 as ENHRY and CDR2 as SYGVKD. V shed 7 bases, J shed 7 bases, and the junction held 14 bases outside the gene matches. CDR3 in amino acids: CAIKETGVGVGTQYF. The CDR3 coding sequence is TGTGCCATCAAGGAGACAGGGGTTGGGGTGGGGACCCAGTACTTC.

This CDR3 is CASSLNLGREQETQYF. The CDR3 DNA is TGCGCCAGCAGCCTCAACTTAGGCAGGGAACAAGAGACCCAGTACTTC. This sequence joins TRBV4-1 and TRBJ2-5, with D maybe TRBD1 (5 bases). Trimming shortened V by 4 bases and J by 2 bases, and 17 bases separated the two germline ends. Germline V gene lookup returns CDR1 MGHRA and CDR2 YSYEKL. This CDR3 region has 16 residues.

This chain links TRBV6-6 with TRBJ2-3, with D possibly matching TRBD2 (5 bases). The germline CDR1 and CDR2 sequences are MNHNY and SVGAGI (reference sequence). V was clipped by 0 bases and J by 3 bases, with 13 bases between them. The CDR3 consists of 16 residues. The CDR3 loop is CASSYSTLAGTDTQYF. The CDR3, as DNA: TGTGCCAGCAGTTACTCGACCCTAGCAGGAACAGATACGCAGTATTTT.

The chain joins TRBV9 to TRBJ2-1; D remains ambiguous. V lost 4 bases and J lost 5, with 7 bases in between. Per germline, CDR1 SGDLS and CDR2 YYNGEE. This CDR3 is built from 12 residues. The CDR3 sequence: CASSQSNNEQFF. The CDR3 bases are TGTGCCAGCAGCCAGAGCAACAATGAGCAGTTCTTC.

This clone turned up a few times. This chain joins TRBV19 and TRBJ1-6; no definite D call. CDR1 and CDR2 (germline): LNHDA, SQIVND (reference sequence). V lost 7 bases to trimming and J lost 9 bases, with 10 bases between them. The CDR3 contains 12 residues. CDR3 residues: CASKFRSSPLHF. The CDR3 DNA reads TGTGCCAGTAAATTCAGATCTTCACCCCTCCACTTT.

The chain employs TRBV5-6 and TRBJ2-7; D may be TRBD2 (6 bases). The CDR3 is made up of 16 amino acids. Germline V lookup: CDR1 SGHDT, CDR2 YYEEEE. Trimming removed 0 bases at V and 4 bases at J, with 17 bases between. The CDR3 reads CASSLGVGLARYEQYF. The DNA for the CDR3 is TGTGCCAGCAGCTTGGGGGTTGGTCTAGCGAGGTACGAGCAGTACTTC.

The chain recombines TRBV19 with TRBJ2-7, with no clear D. The CDR3 totals 13 residues. CDR1 LNHDA and CDR2 SQIVND come from the germline V gene (reference sequence). V lost 5 bases to trimming and J lost 1 base, with 9 bases between them. CDR3 in DNA: TGTGCCAGTAGTCTATCCGGGTCCTACGAGCAGTACTTC. It specifies CASSLSGSYEQYF.

The chain combines TRBV27 with TRBJ2-1, with D possibly TRBD1 on 6 matching bases. V shed 5 bases and J shed 0 bases, with 14 bases lying between them. The length of the CDR3 is 16 residues. Germline lookup yields CDR1 MNHEY and CDR2 SMNVEV (reference sequence). For the CDR3, the DNA is TGTGCCAGCAGTCACCTCAGGGGCAACTCCTACAATGAGCAGTTCTTC. Translation gives CASSHLRGNSYNEQFF.

J is TRBJ2-1 and V is TRBV28; the D is unclear. The V gene's germline CDR1 is MDHEN and CDR2 SYDVKM. The V gene lost 0 bases and the J gene lost 4 bases, with 13 bases spanning the gap. The CDR3 is 16 amino acids. This CDR3 is CASSLWIFGGYNEQFF. The DNA of the CDR3 is TGTGCCAGCAGTTTATGGATTTTTGGCGGATACAATGAGCAGTTCTTC.

A remark on this clone: In the same sample, other DNA sequences code for this CDR3. This chain connects TRBV9 to TRBJ2-7, with 7 positions matching TRBD2. J lost 3 bases, V lost 4 bases, and 7 bases had no gene match. The germline CDR1 and CDR2 sequences are SGDLS and YYNGEE. The CDR3 runs 14 residues. CDR3 in DNA: TGTGCCAGCAGCCCCGAGGGCGGGGGCTACGAGCAGTACTTC. Translated, it gives CASSPEGGGYEQYF.

The chain has TRBV10-1 and TRBJ2-5; D may be TRBD1 (6 bases). V was trimmed by 2 bases and J by 3 bases, leaving 16 bases between them. The CDR3 runs 16 residues. Germline values: CDR1 WNHNN, CDR2 SYGVQD (reference sequence). In DNA form, the CDR3 reads TGCGCCAGCAGTGAGAGGATCGGGACACTCGAAGAGACCCAGTACTTC. Its translation: CASSERIGTLEETQYF.

The chain couples TRBV29-1 to TRBJ2-2, with D possibly TRBD1 on 5 matching bases. In germline, CDR1 is SQVTM, CDR2 ANQGSEA. Between the trimmed V and J ends, which lost 5 bases and 3 bases, there was a span of 16 bases. This CDR3 has 15 residues. As DNA, the CDR3 is TGCAGCGTTATTTTTTTAGGGGTTTACACCGGGGAGCTGTTTTTT. Translated: CSVIFLGVYTGELFF.

V gene TRBV6-5 combines with J gene TRBJ1-2; possibly TRBD1 for D (5 bases). Looked up from germline, CDR1 is MNHEY and CDR2 is SVGAGI. Trimming took off 8 bases at V and 7 bases at J, with 11 bases between the two ends. The CDR3 has 11 residues. CDR3 loop: CASRGVGGYTF. CDR3 in DNA: TGTGCCAGCCGGGGCGTGGGTGGCTACACCTTC.

The V gene is TRBV7-3, the J gene TRBJ2-7; 8 nucleotides agree with TRBD2. V lost 1 base, J lost 1 base, and 0 bases stayed unmatched. This CDR3 spans 14 amino acids. Germline V lookup: CDR1 SGHTA, CDR2 FQGTGA. The CDR3 coding sequence is TGTGCCAGCAGCTTAATAGCGGGGTCCTACGAGCAGTACTTC. Its protein is CASSLIAGSYEQYF.

The J gene is TRBJ2-1, the V gene TRBV19, with TRBD2 as a possible D gene (6 bases). The CDR3 length is 14 residues. Germline CDR1 and CDR2: LNHDA and SQIVND (reference sequence). V lost 7 bases to trimming and J lost 4 bases, with 14 bases between them. CDR3 residues: CASIGGDGYNEQFF. In DNA, the CDR3 is TGTGCCAGTATTGGAGGGGACGGATACAATGAGCAGTTCTTC.

This clone was picked up many times. This chain links TRBV2 with TRBJ1-5; D may be TRBD1 (5 bases). Deletions cut 6 bases from V and 1 base from J, with 7 bases between. From germline, CDR1 is SNHLY and CDR2 FYNNEI. The CDR3 is 13 residues long. CDR3 sequence reads: CASRGGSNQPQHF. CDR3 sequence (DNA): TGTGCCAGCAGGGGGGGGAGCAATCAGCCCCAGCATTTT. Complete variable domain (other parts from reference TRBV2 and TRBJ1-5): EPEVTQTPSHQVTQMGQEVILRCVPISNHLYFYWYRQILGQKVEFLVSFYNNEISEKSEIFDDQFSVERPDGSNFTLKIRSTKLEDSAMYFCASRGGSNQPQHFGDGTRLSIL.

The chain links TRBV9 to TRBJ2-3; 16 bases line up with TRBD2. The length of the CDR3 is 18 residues. J lost 0 bases, V lost 6 bases, and 7 bases had no gene match. The V gene's germline CDR1 is SGDLS and CDR2 YYNGEE. CDR3 sequence: CASNQGTSGRVSTDTQYF. DNA of the CDR3: TGTGCCAGCAACCAAGGGACTAGCGGGAGGGTAAGCACAGATACGCAGTATTTT.

The V gene is TRBV7-6, the J gene TRBJ1-5; weak D call: TRBD1 (5 bases). The germline V gene encodes CDR1 SGHVS and CDR2 FNYEAQ. This CDR3 comprises 20 residues. Deletions cut 1 base from V and 2 bases from J, with 24 bases between. CDR3 sequence reads: CASSLGPGQGIELGNQPQHF. The CDR3 DNA follows: TGTGCCAGCAGCTTAGGTCCGGGGCAGGGAATTGAATTAGGCAATCAGCCCCAGCATTTT.